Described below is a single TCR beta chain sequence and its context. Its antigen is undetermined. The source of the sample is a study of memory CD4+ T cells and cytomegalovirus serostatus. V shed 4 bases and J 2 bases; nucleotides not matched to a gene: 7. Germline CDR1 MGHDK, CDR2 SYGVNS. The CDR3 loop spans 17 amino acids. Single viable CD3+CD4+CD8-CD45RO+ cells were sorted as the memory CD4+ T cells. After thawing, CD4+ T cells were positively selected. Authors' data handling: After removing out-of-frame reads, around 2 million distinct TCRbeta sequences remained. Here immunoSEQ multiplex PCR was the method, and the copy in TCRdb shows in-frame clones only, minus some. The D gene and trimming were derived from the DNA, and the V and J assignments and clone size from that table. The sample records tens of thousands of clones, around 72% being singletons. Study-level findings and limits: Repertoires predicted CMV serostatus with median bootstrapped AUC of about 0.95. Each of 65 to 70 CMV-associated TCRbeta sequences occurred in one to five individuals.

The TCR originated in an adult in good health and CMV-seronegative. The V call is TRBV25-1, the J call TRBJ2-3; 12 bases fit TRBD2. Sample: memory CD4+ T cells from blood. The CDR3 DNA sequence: TGTGCCAGCAGTGCTAGCGGGGGGGCCCGGATCACAGATACGCAGTATTTT. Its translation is CASSASGGARITDTQYF.